This record looks at one T cell receptor beta chain sequence and its context. Antigen: not known. Indicated time point: peripheral blood 6 weeks after treatment start. Peripheral blood mononuclear cells were collected from every patient before and during treatment, yielding between 1 and 8 samples per patient. The record originates from a study of PD-L1 blockade in urothelial cancer. In the study overall: Males with bladder-origin urothelial cancer made up about 85% of the roughly 29 patients. Analyses used blood from 3 weeks (second dose) and 6 weeks after treatment start.

Sequenced by immunoSEQ multiplex PCR; TCRdb stores in-frame clones only, minus some. The sample records some 120,000 clones, more than 70% being singletons. Study-wide results and limits: Durable-benefit patients had greater expansion of tumor-associated blood clones at 3 weeks.

The germline V gene has CDR1 PRHDT and CDR2 FYEKMQ (reference sequence). V was pared by 0 bases and J by 4 bases, with 5 bases of the junction left unmatched. The CDR3 runs to 17 residues. The genes are TRBV13 and TRBJ2-3; 12 bases match TRBD2. The TCR comes from a man aged 45-65 years with urothelial cancer. Specimen: PBMCs, collected around atezolizumab (anti-PD-L1) treatment. The CDR3 protein is CASSLGTSGSNPDTQYF. CDR3 DNA sequence: TGTGCCAGCAGCTTAGGGACTAGCGGGAGTAACCCAGATACGCAGTATTTT.